The entry that follows covers one TCR beta chain sequence. The entry originates in a study of siplizumab effects on memory and regulatory T cells. The CDR3 runs 17 residues. Trimming at V came to 4 bases and at J to 5 bases, leaving 11 bases not matched to a gene. Germline V gene data show CDR1 as SGHTA and CDR2 as FQGTGA. Per sample, around 10^5 TCR templates were assayed. The data were produced by immunoSEQ multiplex PCR, yet TCRdb's version contains in-frame clones alone and is incomplete. The table records 100,000 or so clones, roughly 94% of them present only once. The clonotype comes from a human donor in good health. The J gene is TRBJ2-2, the V gene TRBV7-3; 9 bases line up with TRBD2. The sequenced material came from non-Treg CD4+ T cells sorted from blood. For the CDR3, the DNA is TGTGCCAGCAGCTCAAGGCCCCGACTAGCGGAGACCGGGGAGCTGTTTTTT. Translated: CASSSRPRLAETGELFF.